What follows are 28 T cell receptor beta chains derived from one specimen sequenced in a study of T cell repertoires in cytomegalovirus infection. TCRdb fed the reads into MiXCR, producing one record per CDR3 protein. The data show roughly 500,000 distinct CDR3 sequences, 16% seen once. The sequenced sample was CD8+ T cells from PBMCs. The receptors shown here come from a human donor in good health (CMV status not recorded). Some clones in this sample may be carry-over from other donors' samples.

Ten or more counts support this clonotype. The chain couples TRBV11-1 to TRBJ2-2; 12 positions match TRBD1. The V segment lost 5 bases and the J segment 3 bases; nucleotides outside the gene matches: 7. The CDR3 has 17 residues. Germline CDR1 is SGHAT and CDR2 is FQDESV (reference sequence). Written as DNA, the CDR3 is TGTGCCAGCAGCGCTATCGGGACAGGGGGCTACACCGGGGAGCTGTTTTTT. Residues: CASSAIGTGGYTGELFF.

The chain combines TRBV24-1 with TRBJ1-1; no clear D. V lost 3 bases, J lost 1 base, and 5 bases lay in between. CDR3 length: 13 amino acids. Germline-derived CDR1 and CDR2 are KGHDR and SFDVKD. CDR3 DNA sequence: TGTGCCACCAGTGATACCAGGAACACTGAAGCTTTCTTT. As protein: CATSDTRNTEAFF.

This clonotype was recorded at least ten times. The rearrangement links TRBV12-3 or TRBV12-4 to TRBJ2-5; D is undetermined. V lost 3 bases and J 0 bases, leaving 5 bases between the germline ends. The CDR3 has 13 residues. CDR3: CASSFDNQETQYF. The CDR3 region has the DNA TGTGCCAGCAGTTTTGATAACCAAGAGACCCAGTACTTC.

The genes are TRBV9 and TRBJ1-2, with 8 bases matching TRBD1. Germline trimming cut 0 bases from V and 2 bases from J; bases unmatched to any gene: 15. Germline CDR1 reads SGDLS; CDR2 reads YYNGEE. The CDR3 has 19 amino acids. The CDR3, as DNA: TGTGCCAGCAGCGTAGCTACAGGGGGGGCAGGGGCCAAAAACTATGGCTACACCTTC. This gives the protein CASSVATGGAGAKNYGYTF.

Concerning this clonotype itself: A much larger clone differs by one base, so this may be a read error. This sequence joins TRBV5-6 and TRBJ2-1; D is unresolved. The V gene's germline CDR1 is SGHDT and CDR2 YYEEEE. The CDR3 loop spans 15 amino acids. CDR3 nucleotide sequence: TGTGCCAGCAGCCCTCGCACTTCCCTTTACAATGAGCAGCTCTTC. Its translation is CASSPRTSLYNEQLF. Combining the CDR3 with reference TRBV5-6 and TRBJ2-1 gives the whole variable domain DAGVTQSPTHLIKTRGQQVTLRCSPKSGHDTVSWYQQALGQGPQFIFQYYEEEERQRGNFPDRFSGHQFPNYSSELNVNALLLGDSALYLCASSPRTSLYNEQLFGPGTRLTVL.

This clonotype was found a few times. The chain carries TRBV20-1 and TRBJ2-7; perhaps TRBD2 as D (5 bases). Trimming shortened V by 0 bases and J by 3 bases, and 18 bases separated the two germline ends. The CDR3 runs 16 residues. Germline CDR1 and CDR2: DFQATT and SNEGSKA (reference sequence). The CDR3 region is CSARDGLANSHYEQYF. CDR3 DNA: TGCAGTGCTAGAGATGGCCTAGCCAATTCTCACTACGAGCAGTACTTC.

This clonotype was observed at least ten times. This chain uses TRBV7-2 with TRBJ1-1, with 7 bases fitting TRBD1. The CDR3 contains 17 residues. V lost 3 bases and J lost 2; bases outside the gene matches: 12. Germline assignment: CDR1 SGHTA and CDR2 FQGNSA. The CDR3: CASSFRQGGVFNTEAFF. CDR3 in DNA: TGTGCCAGCAGCTTCCGACAGGGTGGGGTTTTCAACACTGAAGCTTTCTTT. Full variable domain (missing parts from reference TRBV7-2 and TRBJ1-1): GAGVSQSPSNKVTEKGKDVELRCDPISGHTALYWYRQSLGQGLEFLIYFQGNSAPDKSGLPSDRFSAERTGGSVSTLTIQRTQQEDSAVYLCASSFRQGGVFNTEAFFGQGTRLTVV.

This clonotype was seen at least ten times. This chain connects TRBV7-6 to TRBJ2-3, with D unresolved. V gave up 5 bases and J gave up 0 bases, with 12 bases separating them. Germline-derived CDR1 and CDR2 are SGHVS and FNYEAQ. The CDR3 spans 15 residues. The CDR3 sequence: CASSLSSLSTDTQYF. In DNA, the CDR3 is TGTGCCAGCAGCCTCAGTAGCCTTAGCACAGATACGCAGTATTTT.

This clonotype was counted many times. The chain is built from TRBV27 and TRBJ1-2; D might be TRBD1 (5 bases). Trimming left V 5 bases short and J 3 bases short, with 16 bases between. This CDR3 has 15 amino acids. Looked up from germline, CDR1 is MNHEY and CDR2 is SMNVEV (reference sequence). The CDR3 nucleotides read TGTGCCAGCAGTCAGGGCCCCATGGCAGACTATGGCTACACCTTC. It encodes CASSQGPMADYGYTF.

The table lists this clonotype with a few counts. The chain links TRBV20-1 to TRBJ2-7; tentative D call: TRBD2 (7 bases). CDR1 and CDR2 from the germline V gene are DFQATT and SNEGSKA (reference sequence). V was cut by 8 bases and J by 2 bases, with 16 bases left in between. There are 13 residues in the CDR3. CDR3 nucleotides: TGCAGTAGGGGGGGAGAAGCCGCCTACGAGCAGTACTTC. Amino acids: CSRGGEAAYEQYF.

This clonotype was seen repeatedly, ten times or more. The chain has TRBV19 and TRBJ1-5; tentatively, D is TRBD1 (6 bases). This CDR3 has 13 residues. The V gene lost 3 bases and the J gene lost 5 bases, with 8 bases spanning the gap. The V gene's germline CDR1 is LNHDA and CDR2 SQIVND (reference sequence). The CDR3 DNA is TGTGCCAGTAGTATCAGGGGTCATCAGCCCCAGCATTTT. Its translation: CASSIRGHQPQHF.

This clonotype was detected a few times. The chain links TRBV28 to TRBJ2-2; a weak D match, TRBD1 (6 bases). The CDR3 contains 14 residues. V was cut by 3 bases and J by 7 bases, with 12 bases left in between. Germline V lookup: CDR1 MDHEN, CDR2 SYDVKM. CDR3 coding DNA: TGTGCCAGCAGTTTCTCCGACAGGTTCGGGGAGCTGTTTTTT. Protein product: CASSFSDRFGELFF.

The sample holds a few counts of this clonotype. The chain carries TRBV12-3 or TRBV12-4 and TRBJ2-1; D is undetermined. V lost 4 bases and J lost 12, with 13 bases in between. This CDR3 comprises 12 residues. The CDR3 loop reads CASSSPRTGQFF. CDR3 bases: TGTGCCAGCAGTTCTCCACGAACCGGGCAGTTCTTC.

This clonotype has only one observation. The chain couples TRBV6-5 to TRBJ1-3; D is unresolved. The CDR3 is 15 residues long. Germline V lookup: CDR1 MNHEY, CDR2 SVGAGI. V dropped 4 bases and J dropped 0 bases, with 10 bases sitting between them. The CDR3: CASSSDISSGNTIYF. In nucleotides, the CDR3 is TGTGCCAGCAGTTCAGACATAAGCTCTGGAAACACCATATATTTT.

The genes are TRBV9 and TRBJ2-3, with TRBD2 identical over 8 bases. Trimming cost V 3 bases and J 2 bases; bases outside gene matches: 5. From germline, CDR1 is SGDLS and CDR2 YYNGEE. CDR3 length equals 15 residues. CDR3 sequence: CASSGGLGYTDTQYF. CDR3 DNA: TGTGCCAGCAGCGGGGGACTAGGGTACACAGATACGCAGTATTTT.

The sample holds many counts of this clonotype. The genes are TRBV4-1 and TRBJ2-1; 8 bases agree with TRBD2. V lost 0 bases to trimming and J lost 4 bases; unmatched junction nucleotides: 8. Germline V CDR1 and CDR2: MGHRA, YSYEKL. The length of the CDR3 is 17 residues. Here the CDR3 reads CASSQDSGASEYNEQFF. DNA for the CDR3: TGCGCCAGCAGCCAAGATAGCGGGGCTAGCGAGTACAATGAGCAGTTCTTC.

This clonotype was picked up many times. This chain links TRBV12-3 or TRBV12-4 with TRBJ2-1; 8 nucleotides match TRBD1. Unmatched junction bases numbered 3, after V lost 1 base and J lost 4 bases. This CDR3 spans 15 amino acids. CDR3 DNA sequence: TGTGCCAGCAGTTTAGACGGACAGGGATACAATGAGCAGTTCTTC. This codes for CASSLDGQGYNEQFF.

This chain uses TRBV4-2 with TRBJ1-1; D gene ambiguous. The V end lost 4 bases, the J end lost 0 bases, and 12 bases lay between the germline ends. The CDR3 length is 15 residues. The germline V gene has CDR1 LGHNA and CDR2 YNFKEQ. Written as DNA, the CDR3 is TGTGCCAGCAGCCCGAGGAGGAGTATGAACACTGAAGCTTTCTTT. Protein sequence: CASSPRRSMNTEAFF.

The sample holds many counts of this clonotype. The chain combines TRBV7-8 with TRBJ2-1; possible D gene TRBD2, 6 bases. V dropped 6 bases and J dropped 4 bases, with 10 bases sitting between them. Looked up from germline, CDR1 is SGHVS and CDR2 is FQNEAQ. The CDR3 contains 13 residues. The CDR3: CASRASDYNEQFF. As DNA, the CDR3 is TGTGCCAGCAGGGCTAGCGATTACAATGAGCAGTTCTTC.

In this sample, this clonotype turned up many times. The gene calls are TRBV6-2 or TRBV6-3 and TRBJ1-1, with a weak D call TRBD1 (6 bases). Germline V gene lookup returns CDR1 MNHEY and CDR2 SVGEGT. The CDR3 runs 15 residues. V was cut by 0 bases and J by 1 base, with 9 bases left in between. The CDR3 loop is CASSYSDRRNTEAFF. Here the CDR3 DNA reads TGTGCCAGCAGTTACTCGGACAGAAGGAACACTGAAGCTTTCTTT.

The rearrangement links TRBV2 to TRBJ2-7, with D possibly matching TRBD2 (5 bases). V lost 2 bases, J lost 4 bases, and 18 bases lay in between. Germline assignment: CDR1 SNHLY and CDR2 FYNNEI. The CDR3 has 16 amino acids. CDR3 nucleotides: TGTGCCAGCAGTGAAAGACCTGGCCTAGCAGTTTACGAGCAGTACTTC. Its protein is CASSERPGLAVYEQYF. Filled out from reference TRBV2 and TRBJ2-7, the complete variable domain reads EPEVTQTPSHQVTQMGQEVILRCVPISNHLYFYWYRQILGQKVEFLVSFYNNEISEKSEIFDDQFSVERPDGSNFTLKIRSTKLEDSAMYFCASSERPGLAVYEQYFGPGTRLTVT.

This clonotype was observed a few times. The CDR3, as DNA: TGCGCCACTGCCGATCTGGGGGGAGGCACTGAAGCTTTCTTT. Protein sequence: CATADLGGGTEAFF. This chain joins TRBV4-1 and TRBJ1-1, with D perhaps TRBD1 (5 bases). Looked up from germline, CDR1 is MGHRA and CDR2 is YSYEKL. With 10 bases removed from V and 4 bases from J, the gap between germline ends came to 19 bases. CDR3 length: 14 amino acids.

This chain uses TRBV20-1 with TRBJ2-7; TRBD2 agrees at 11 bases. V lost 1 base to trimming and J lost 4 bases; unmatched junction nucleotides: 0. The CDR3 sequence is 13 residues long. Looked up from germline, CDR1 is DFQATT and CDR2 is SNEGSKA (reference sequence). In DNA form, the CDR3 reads TGCAGTGCTAGAGCTAGCGGGAGGTACGAGCAGTACTTC. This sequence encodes CSARASGRYEQYF.

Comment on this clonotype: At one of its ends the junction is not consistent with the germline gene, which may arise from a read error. CDR3 sequence reads: CASSLGTLGTGVLFF. DNA for the CDR3: TGTGCCAGCAGCCTTGGGACTCTCGGCACCGGGGTGCTGTTTTTT. V and J are TRBV28 and TRBJ2-2, with D possibly TRBD2 on 6 matching bases. The CDR3 sequence is 15 residues long. Germline V gene lookup returns CDR1 MDHEN and CDR2 SYDVKM. The whole variable domain, remainder taken from reference TRBV28 and TRBJ2-2, is DVKVTQSSRYLVKRTGEKVFLECVQDMDHENMFWYRQDPGLGLRLIYFSYDVKMKEKGDIPEGYSVSREKKERFSLILESASTNQTSMYLCASSLGTLGTGVLFFGEGSRLTVL.

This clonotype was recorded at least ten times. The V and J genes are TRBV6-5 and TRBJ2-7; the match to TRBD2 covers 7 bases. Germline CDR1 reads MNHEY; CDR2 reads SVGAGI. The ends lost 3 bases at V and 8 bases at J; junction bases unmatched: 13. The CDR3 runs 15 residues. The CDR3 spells CASSYTSESIGKQYF. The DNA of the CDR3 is TGTGCCAGCAGTTATACTAGCGAGTCGATCGGCAAGCAGTACTTC.

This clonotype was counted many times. CDR3 in DNA: TGTGCCAGCAGCTTCGACAGGGGGCTGAACACTGAAGCTTTCTTT. Amino acids: CASSFDRGLNTEAFF. The genes are TRBV11-2 and TRBJ1-1; 10 positions match TRBD1. Unmatched junction bases numbered 1, after V lost 3 bases and J lost 0 bases. This CDR3 is built from 15 residues. Germline values: CDR1 SGHAT, CDR2 FQNNGV. The full variable domain, completed using reference TRBV11-2 and TRBJ1-1, is EAGVAQSPRYKIIEKRQSVAFWCNPISGHATLYWYQQILGQGPKLLIQFQNNGVVDDSQLPKDRFSAERLKGVDSTLKIQPAKLEDSAVYLCASSFDRGLNTEAFFGQGTRLTVV.

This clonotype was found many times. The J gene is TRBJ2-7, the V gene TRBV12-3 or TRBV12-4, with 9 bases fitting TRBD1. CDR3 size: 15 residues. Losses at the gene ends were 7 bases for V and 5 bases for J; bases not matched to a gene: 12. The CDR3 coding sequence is TGTGCCAGCACTTACTCGGGACAGGGAATTGACGAGCAGTACTTC. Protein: CASTYSGQGIDEQYF.

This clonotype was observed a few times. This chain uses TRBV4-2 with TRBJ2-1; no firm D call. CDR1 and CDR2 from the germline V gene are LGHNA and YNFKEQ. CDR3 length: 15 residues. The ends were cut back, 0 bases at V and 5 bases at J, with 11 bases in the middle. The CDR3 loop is CASSQEGLGNNEQFF. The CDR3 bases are TGTGCCAGCAGCCAAGAAGGATTGGGGAACAATGAGCAGTTCTTC.